One and the same sample provided the 14 T cell receptor beta chains below, sequenced in a study of T cells in Graves' hyperthyroidism and ophthalmopathy. Amplification of TCR beta CDR3 regions used RNA as the template. When the TCR CDR3 underwent first-round RT-PCR, the HTBI primer set was used. MiXCR was run by TCRdb on the multiplex PCR reads, yielding one entry per CDR3 protein. Of more than 300,000 distinct CDR3 sequences in the sample, less than 20% were seen once. The sample comprised blood. The receptors derive from a man younger than 35 with Graves' ophthalmopathy.

This clonotype appeared a few times. The chain has TRBV6-5 and TRBJ2-2; no definite D call. Deletions cut 4 bases from V and 2 bases from J, with 11 bases between. The germline V gene has CDR1 MNHEY and CDR2 SVGAGI. The CDR3 has 15 residues. CDR3 DNA sequence: TGTGCCAGCAGTTGGACCAAGGCTAACACCGGGGAGCTGTTTTTT. Translating gives CASSWTKANTGELFF.

This clonotype was counted many times. This rearrangement joins TRBV7-2 to TRBJ2-3; TRBD2 might be the D (5 bases). Germline lookup yields CDR1 SGHTA and CDR2 FQGNSA. Trimming left V 1 base short and J 5 bases short, with 10 bases between. The CDR3 loop spans 14 amino acids. This chain's CDR3 is CASSLEEVEDTQYF. The CDR3 nucleotides read TGTGCCAGCAGCTTAGAGGAGGTAGAAGATACGCAGTATTTT.

The table lists this clonotype with many counts. The chain employs TRBV28 and TRBJ2-7; the match to TRBD1 covers 8 bases. Germline V gives CDR1 MDHEN, CDR2 SYDVKM. This CDR3 has 13 amino acids. Trimming took 6 bases from V and 6 from J; bases not matched to a gene: 7. Here the CDR3 reads CASSLDRASEQYF. CDR3 DNA sequence: TGTGCCAGCAGCCTGGACAGGGCCAGCGAGCAGTACTTC.

Ten or more counts support this clonotype. The chain combines TRBV11-1 with TRBJ2-6; 8 positions match TRBD1. The germline V gene encodes CDR1 SGHAT and CDR2 FQDESV (reference sequence). V shed 5 bases, J shed 4 bases, and the junction held 10 bases outside the gene matches. The CDR3 consists of 17 residues. In nucleotides, the CDR3 is TGTGCCAGCAGCGACGGACAGGGTCTTTACGGGGCCAACGTCCTGACTTTC. Translating it yields CASSDGQGLYGANVLTF.

V is TRBV6-1 and J is TRBJ1-1, with a tentative D call TRBD1 (5 bases). There are 13 residues in the CDR3. The V end was cut by 6 bases, the J end by 3 bases, with 11 bases between. The germline CDR1 and CDR2 sequences are MNHNS and SASEGT. As DNA, the CDR3 is TGTGCCAGCAGCCCTACAGGCCACACTGAAGCTTTCTTT. Translating gives CASSPTGHTEAFF.

This clonotype was picked up many times. V is TRBV11-2 and J is TRBJ1-1; D uncertain. Germline CDR1 SGHAT, CDR2 FQNNGV. The CDR3 has 12 residues. V was trimmed by 11 bases and J by 3 bases, leaving 13 bases between them. Here the CDR3 DNA reads TGTGCCGTATCCGCCGGGGACACTGAAGCTTTCTTT. Its protein is CAVSAGDTEAFF.

This clonotype was picked up many times. This chain uses TRBV20-1 with TRBJ1-2; tentatively, D is TRBD1 (6 bases). CDR3 size: 14 residues. In germline, CDR1 is DFQATT, CDR2 SNEGSKA (reference sequence). Trimming pared 8 bases from V and 6 bases from J, leaving 22 bases between. The CDR3 region has the DNA TGCAGTTCACTTTTAACACAGGGCAAGCATGGCTACACCTTC. Translating it yields CSSLLTQGKHGYTF.

The chain carries TRBV5-1 and TRBJ2-2; 11 bases are shared with TRBD2. Germline-derived CDR1 and CDR2 are SGHRS and YFSETQ. Germline trimming cut 4 bases from V and 4 bases from J; bases unmatched to any gene: 12. CDR3 length: 18 amino acids. The CDR3 region has the DNA TGCGCCAGCAGCGGCCCTCGACTAGCGGGGCCGGGCACCGGGGAGCTGTTTTTT. Its protein is CASSGPRLAGPGTGELFF.

This clonotype was recorded at least ten times. This chain connects TRBV7-9 to TRBJ2-1, with no clear D. Germline loops: CDR1 SEHNR, CDR2 FQNEAQ (reference sequence). There are 11 residues in the CDR3. Trimming took off 7 bases at V and 9 bases at J, with 10 bases between the two ends. The CDR3 DNA reads as TGTGCCAGCAATATTAGGAGTGAGCAGTTCTTC. This encodes CASNIRSEQFF.

The gene calls are TRBV11-2 and TRBJ1-2; no reliable D call. The V end lost 2 bases, the J end lost 4 bases, and 11 bases lay between the germline ends. The germline CDR1 and CDR2 sequences are SGHAT and FQNNGV. The CDR3 is 14 amino acids. As DNA, the CDR3 is TGTGCCAGCAGCTTATTAGTCCCTCCCTATGGCTACACCTTC. It translates to CASSLLVPPYGYTF.

This clonotype was observed a few times. This sequence joins TRBV5-1 and TRBJ2-5, with D maybe TRBD2 (6 bases). The length of the CDR3 is 14 residues. Germline V CDR1 and CDR2: SGHRS, YFSETQ. V was shortened by 7 bases and J by 7 bases, with 20 bases between the two germline ends. In DNA, the CDR3 is TGCGCCAGCCGCACTTTCGACAGCGGGCGGACCCAGTACTTC. Translating it yields CASRTFDSGRTQYF.

V usage is TRBV14 and J usage is TRBJ1-5; 7 nucleotides line up with TRBD1. The V segment lost 0 bases and the J segment 2 bases; nucleotides outside the gene matches: 10. Germline V gives CDR1 SGHDN, CDR2 FVKESK. This CDR3 is 18 amino acids long. The CDR3 sequence is CASSQDGGITGGNQPQHF. The CDR3 bases are TGTGCCAGCAGCCAAGATGGGGGGATTACAGGGGGCAATCAGCCCCAGCATTTT.

This clonotype was seen ten or more times. The chain is built from TRBV10-3 and TRBJ1-5, with a weak D call TRBD1 (5 bases). The V gene's germline CDR1 is ENHRY and CDR2 SYGVKD. Trimming took 3 bases from V and 1 from J, leaving 16 bases between them. The CDR3 consists of 17 residues. CDR3 nucleotide sequence: TGTGCCATCAGTGAAGAATCAGGGTGGAGGAGCAATCAGCCCCAGCATTTT. Its protein is CAISEESGWRSNQPQHF.

The chain is built from TRBV19 and TRBJ2-7; D not certain. Germline CDR1 LNHDA, CDR2 SQIVND (reference sequence). Trimming cost V 10 bases and J 2 bases, with 12 bases left between them. CDR3 length: 12 amino acids. DNA of the CDR3: TGTGCCACCTCGACGCACCCCTACGAGCAGTACTTC. Translated: CATSTHPYEQYF.